This passage covers 5 T cell receptor beta chains from one sample sequenced in a study of blood T cell repertoires in COVID-19. Using immunoSEQ multiplex PCR, the repertoire was profiled, and TCRdb retains in-frame clones only, with some absent. The sample shows 85,000 to 110,000 clones, roughly nine tenths of them seen only once. Sequenced input: peripheral blood. All receptors come from a woman aged 60-75 years with acute or convalescent COVID-19.

This clone was detected only a few times. This sequence joins TRBV5-1 and TRBJ2-5; D is ambiguous. The germline V and J ends were trimmed by 5 bases and 2 bases, with 4 bases remaining between them. Germline-derived CDR1 and CDR2 are SGHRS and YFSETQ. The CDR3 length is 11 residues. CDR3 nucleotides: TGCGCCAGCAGTCAACAAGAGACCCAGTACTTC. This sequence encodes CASSQQETQYF.

This sequence joins TRBV19 and TRBJ1-5; D is unresolved. V gave up 8 bases and J gave up 6 bases, with 14 bases separating them. There are 13 residues in the CDR3. In germline, CDR1 is LNHDA, CDR2 SQIVND (reference sequence). CDR3 protein: CASRIGGTQPQHF. The DNA of the CDR3 is TGTGCCAGTCGGATTGGAGGTACTCAGCCCCAGCATTTT.

The count of this clone is one. The chain combines TRBV2 with TRBJ1-1; 7 nucleotides align to TRBD1. V dropped 6 bases and J dropped 3; count of bases not matched to a gene: 4. CDR1 and CDR2 (germline): SNHLY, FYNNEI. CDR3 length: 13 amino acids. In nucleotides, the CDR3 is TGTGCCAGCAGGGGTGACAGGGACACTGAAGCTTTCTTT. Its protein is CASRGDRDTEAFF. Based on the CDR3 plus reference TRBV2 and TRBJ1-1, the full variable domain is EPEVTQTPSHQVTQMGQEVILRCVPISNHLYFYWYRQILGQKVEFLVSFYNNEISEKSEIFDDQFSVERPDGSNFTLKIRSTKLEDSAMYFCASRGDRDTEAFFGQGTRLTVV.

The sample holds a few counts of this clone. The chain carries TRBV10-3 and TRBJ1-6; 10 bases align to TRBD1. This CDR3 is built from 14 residues. From germline, CDR1 is ENHRY and CDR2 SYGVKD. The junction had 2 bases not matched to a gene; V was cut back by 3 bases and J by 9 bases. The CDR3 DNA reads TGTGCCATCAGTGATGGACAGGGGGGTTCACCCCTCCACTTT. Translation gives CAISDGQGGSPLHF.

This clone occurred once. The J gene is TRBJ1-1, the V gene TRBV19; 7 bases match TRBD1. J lost 6 bases, V lost 10 bases, and 11 bases had no gene match. The CDR3 length is 13 residues. Per the germline V gene, CDR1 is LNHDA and CDR2 is SQIVND (reference sequence). Here the CDR3 reads CATTARGLAEAFF. The CDR3 DNA reads as TGTGCCACCACGGCGAGGGGGCTTGCTGAAGCTTTCTTT.